This TCR beta chain was identified in a study of blood T cell repertoires in COVID-19. The overall study: Material from acute and convalescent COVID-19 was sourced from the United States, Italy and Spain.

This CDR3 has 15 amino acids. V was cut by 0 bases and J by 5 bases, with 13 bases left in between. Germline lookup yields CDR1 SEHNR and CDR2 FQNEAQ (reference sequence). How the authors handled the data: Reference gene primer amplification gave estimated nucleated cell counts. Measured with immunoSEQ multiplex PCR; TCRdb has only the in-frame clones, and not every one. The V and J calls and clone size are taken from that table; D and trimming were inferred from the DNA. The top ten hold under 9.5% of the sample, which has some 200,000 clones, 75% to 90% seen once. The chain employs TRBV7-9 and TRBJ1-2; D is perhaps TRBD1 (6 bases). The sequenced material came from peripheral blood. The receptor was derived from a woman aged 60-70 years with acute or convalescent COVID-19. CDR3 coding DNA: TGTGCCAGCAGCTTAGCAAGACAGGACTCTTATGGCTACACCTTC. Amino acid sequence: CASSLARQDSYGYTF.